This is a list of T cell receptor beta chains from one sample in a study of blood T cells in healthy people across ages. TCRdb itself ran the 5' RACE reads through MiXCR, one entry per CDR3 protein. The table includes roughly 500,000 distinct CDR3 sequences, roughly a quarter detected once. Sequenced input: blood. Receptors originate from a woman aged 70 to 79 in good health. Each CDR3 is given with its conserved first and last residue. Each record gives: J gene, D gene, clone size, V gene, CDR3 protein, CDR3 DNA. A D gene is named only where the DNA matches it firmly. Not all rows give a size; the values are once, few, many and, for expanded clones, a class.

TRBJ1-1,-,few,TRBV7-2,CASLPLGGEAFF,TGTGCCAGCCTACCCCTAGGGGGTGAAGCTTTCTTT
TRBJ2-7,-,-,TRBV12-3/TRBV12-4,CASRSGLYPPYEQYF,TGTGCCAGCAGATCGGGACTTTACCCTCCCTACGAGCAGTACTTC
TRBJ1-2,TRBD1,few,TRBV27,CASSSSGTGNYGYTF,TGTGCCAGCAGTTCGTCTGGGACAGGGAACTATGGCTACACCTTC
TRBJ1-1,-,-,TRBV29-1,CSVSTGPNTEAFF,TGCAGCGTTTCTACAGGGCCCAACACTGAAGCTTTCTTT
TRBJ2-5,-,-,TRBV3-1,CASSRAGEGTQYF,TGTGCCAGCAGCCGCGCAGGGGAAGGGACCCAGTACTTC
TRBJ2-5,TRBD1,many,TRBV7-9,CASSPDRAPETQYF,TGTGCCAGCAGCCCAGACAGGGCTCCGGAGACCCAGTACTTC
TRBJ1-1,-,-,TRBV20-1,CSARGGNTEAFF,TGCAGTGCTAGAGGCGGGAACACTGAAGCTTTCTTT
TRBJ1-1,-,few,TRBV10-3,CAISPFNTEAFF,TGTGCCATCAGCCCATTTAACACTGAAGCTTTCTTT
TRBJ2-1,-,few,TRBV29-1,CSVGVVEQFF,TGCAGCGTTGGAGTGGTTGAGCAGTTCTTC
TRBJ1-4,-,once,TRBV5-1,CASSLALDSNNEKLFF,TGCGCCAGCAGCTTGGCCCTGGACAGCAATAATGAAAAACTGTTTTTT
TRBJ2-1,-,-,TRBV20-1,CSARDPRLDLTEQFF,TGCAGTGCTAGAGATCCGCGACTAGATCTAACTGAGCAGTTCTTC
TRBJ2-2,-,-,TRBV11-3,CASSWRQGGTGELLF,TGTGCCAGCAGCTGGAGACAGGGAGGCACCGGGGAGCTGCTTTTT
TRBJ2-5,TRBD2,-,TRBV6-1,CASSEEGEGLQETQYF,TGTGCCAGCAGTGAAGAAGGGGAGGGCCTCCAAGAGACCCAGTACTTC
TRBJ2-1,-,few,TRBV6-5,CASRGINYNEQFF,TGTGCCAGCAGGGGAATTAATTACAATGAGCAGTTCTTC
TRBJ2-5,-,-,TRBV19,CASSIYLGLKGGTQYF,TGTGCCAGTAGTATCTACTTGGGACTGAAAGGAGGGACCCAGTACTTC